This entry lists 19 T cell receptor beta chains sequenced from one sample in a study of cytomegalovirus exposure and HLA in healthy donors. PCR employed 60 Vbeta and 13 Jbeta primers. Using immunoSEQ multiplex PCR, the repertoire was profiled, and TCRdb retains in-frame clones only, with some absent. The table records about 150,000 clones, approximately 78% of them present only once. The sample was PBMCs. The receptors derive from a woman aged 50 to 60 in good health and CMV-seropositive.

The chain carries TRBV6-1 and TRBJ1-1; TRBD1 matches at 10 bases. Germline assignment: CDR1 MNHNS and CDR2 SASEGT. V dropped 7 bases and J dropped 1; count of bases not matched to a gene: 3. The CDR3 totals 14 residues. CDR3 protein: CASKTGGANTEAFF. The CDR3 nucleotides read TGTGCCAGCAAGACAGGGGGCGCGAACACTGAAGCTTTCTTT.

The chain joins TRBV6-1 to TRBJ2-3; a possible D gene is TRBD2 (5 bases). The CDR3 consists of 15 residues. From germline, CDR1 is MNHNS and CDR2 SASEGT. V gave up 7 bases and J gave up 3 bases, with 17 bases separating them. The CDR3 loop reads CASTYDHLATDTQYF. As DNA, the CDR3 is TGTGCCAGCACCTATGACCATCTAGCTACAGATACGCAGTATTTT.

The chain has TRBV6-1 and TRBJ2-7, with 7 positions matching TRBD1. V was clipped by 4 bases and J by 4 bases; unmatched bases: 4. There are 13 residues in the CDR3. CDR1 and CDR2 (germline): MNHNS, SASEGT. CDR3 coding DNA: TGTGCCAGCAGTGTCCGACAGGGTTACGAGCAGTACTTC. This translates into CASSVRQGYEQYF.

This chain connects TRBV30 to TRBJ1-4; D call uncertain. Germline V gene data show CDR1 as GTSNPN and CDR2 as SVGIG (reference sequence). The V end was cut by 2 bases, the J end by 4 bases, with 5 bases between. This CDR3 has 12 residues. This chain's CDR3 is CAWSNYNEKLFF. The CDR3 DNA follows: TGTGCCTGGAGTAACTATAATGAAAAACTGTTTTTT.

This clone has only one observation. The rearrangement joins TRBV27 to TRBJ1-5; TRBD1 is a possible D gene (5 bases). Germline CDR1 is MNHEY and CDR2 is SMNVEV (reference sequence). V was cut by 3 bases and J by 1 base, with 10 bases left in between. The CDR3 sequence is 15 residues long. CDR3 region: CASSLLTGSNQPQHF. Written as DNA, the CDR3 is TGTGCCAGCAGTTTGCTCACAGGAAGCAATCAGCCCCAGCATTTT.

The rearrangement uses TRBV5-8 and TRBJ1-1; D uncertain. Trimming stripped 2 bases from V and 7 bases from J, with 15 bases between. The CDR3 contains 14 residues. The germline V gene encodes CDR1 SGHTS and CDR2 YDEGEE. The CDR3 nucleotides are TGTGCCAGCAGCTTCTACACGATCAGCGATGAAGCTTTCTTT. Translated: CASSFYTISDEAFF.

A few counts support this clone. The gene calls are TRBV2 and TRBJ2-5; no definite D call. The V gene lost 3 bases and the J gene lost 1 base, with 9 bases spanning the gap. Looked up from germline, CDR1 is SNHLY and CDR2 is FYNNEI. The CDR3 runs to 14 residues. DNA for the CDR3: TGTGCCAGCAGTGACCCCCCGAGCCAAGAGACCCAGTACTTC. Its translation: CASSDPPSQETQYF.

This chain joins TRBV6-6 and TRBJ1-1, with D perhaps matching TRBD1 (5 bases). V was trimmed by 7 bases and J by 5 bases, leaving 14 bases between them. This CDR3 region has 13 residues. Germline V gives CDR1 MNHNY, CDR2 SVGAGI (reference sequence). The CDR3 region has the DNA TGTGCCAGCACCCTACGTAGGGGTACTGAAGCTTTCTTT. It encodes CASTLRRGTEAFF.

V gene TRBV7-8 combines with J gene TRBJ2-1, with 11 bases identical to TRBD2. Germline CDR1 and CDR2: SGHVS and FQNEAQ. The CDR3 sequence is 16 residues long. J was trimmed by 3 bases and V by 8 bases; bases with no gene match: 9. The CDR3 DNA reads TGTGCCAGCGGGTTTAGCGGGGGGGCTTACTACAATGAGCAGTTCTTC. Translation gives CASGFSGGAYYNEQFF.

This clone has more than one count but fewer than ten. This chain joins TRBV4-2 and TRBJ1-1; 8 bases match TRBD1. Germline V CDR1 and CDR2: LGHNA, YNFKEQ. CDR3 size: 15 residues. Losses at the gene ends were 4 bases for V and 0 bases for J; bases not matched to a gene: 4. The CDR3 here is CASSPDRGMNTEAFF. DNA of the CDR3: TGTGCCAGCAGCCCCGACAGGGGCATGAACACTGAAGCTTTCTTT.

The chain links TRBV27 to TRBJ1-2, with D possibly matching TRBD1 (5 bases). This CDR3 has 13 amino acids. Between the trimmed V and J ends, which lost 3 bases and 12 bases, there was a span of 17 bases. In germline, CDR1 is MNHEY, CDR2 SMNVEV (reference sequence). In DNA, the CDR3 is TGTGCCAGCAGTTTGCGGGGGGGAAAGAGTCACACCTTC. The encoded protein is CASSLRGGKSHTF.

The chain has TRBV5-6 and TRBJ1-1; 8 nucleotides align to TRBD1. Trimming cost V 3 bases and J 5 bases; bases outside gene matches: 0. This CDR3 has 12 amino acids. The germline V gene has CDR1 SGHDT and CDR2 YYEEEE. In DNA form, the CDR3 reads TGTGCCAGCAGCTGGGACAGGACTGAAGCTTTCTTT. Its protein is CASSWDRTEAFF.

The V and J genes are TRBV2 and TRBJ1-2, with 9 bases identical to TRBD1. Germline CDR1 and CDR2: SNHLY and FYNNEI. The ends lost 6 bases at V and 7 bases at J; junction bases unmatched: 12. The CDR3 contains 15 residues. The CDR3 protein is CASSPEGQGTAGYTF. The CDR3 DNA is TGTGCCAGCAGCCCGGAGGGACAGGGTACGGCTGGCTACACCTTC.

With respect to this clone: This specimen includes other DNA sequences encoding the same CDR3. The V and J genes are TRBV13 and TRBJ2-3, with 9 bases fitting TRBD1. This CDR3 region has 17 residues. V was clipped by 5 bases and J by 4 bases; unmatched bases: 13. The germline gives CDR1 PRHDT, CDR2 FYEKMQ (reference sequence). The CDR3 reads CASSAPNRGLGADTQYF. The CDR3, as DNA: TGTGCCAGCAGCGCACCCAACAGGGGGCTAGGAGCAGATACGCAGTATTTT.

The gene calls are TRBV30 and TRBJ1-1; D uncertain. The CDR3 has 13 amino acids. Germline CDR1 and CDR2: GTSNPN and SVGIG (reference sequence). Trimming removed 1 base at V and 1 base at J, with 7 bases between. Here the CDR3 DNA reads TGTGCCTGGAGTGAAGAGCCGAACACTGAAGCTTTCTTT. Amino acid sequence: CAWSEEPNTEAFF.

J is TRBJ1-1 and V is TRBV5-4, with D hard to call. This CDR3 is 12 amino acids long. V shed 3 bases and J shed 8 bases, with 11 bases lying between them. Germline V lookup: CDR1 SGHNT, CDR2 YYREEE (reference sequence). CDR3 nucleotide sequence: TGTGCCAGCAGCTCGACAACAAGGGAAGCTTTCTTT. It yields the protein CASSSTTREAFF.

The chain links TRBV6-1 to TRBJ2-7, with D possibly being TRBD2 (7 bases). The CDR3 contains 14 residues. CDR1 is MNHNS, CDR2 SASEGT, per germline. Trimming removed 4 bases at V and 3 bases at J, with 13 bases between. CDR3 coding DNA: TGTGCCAGCAGTGTTAGAGGGGGGGTCTACGAGCAGTACTTC. This translates into CASSVRGGVYEQYF.

Details on this clone: The junction departs from the called germline gene at one end, perhaps through a read error. V is TRBV6-6 and J is TRBJ2-1; tentatively, D is TRBD1 (5 bases). Germline CDR1 MNHNY, CDR2 SVGAGI (reference sequence). The CDR3 has 13 amino acids. This CDR3 is CASSLGALSLQLF. CDR3 DNA sequence: TGTGCCAGCAGCCTAGGGGCCCTTAGCTTGCAGCTCTTC.

The chain is built from TRBV5-1 and TRBJ2-2, with 8 bases identical to TRBD1. The CDR3 runs to 16 residues. The junction had 8 bases not matched to a gene; V was cut back by 4 bases and J by 3 bases. Germline CDR1 SGHRS, CDR2 YFSETQ. The CDR3 DNA follows: TGCGCCAGCAGCCCCCGACAGGGGTCCTACACCGGGGAGCTGTTTTTT. This codes for CASSPRQGSYTGELFF.